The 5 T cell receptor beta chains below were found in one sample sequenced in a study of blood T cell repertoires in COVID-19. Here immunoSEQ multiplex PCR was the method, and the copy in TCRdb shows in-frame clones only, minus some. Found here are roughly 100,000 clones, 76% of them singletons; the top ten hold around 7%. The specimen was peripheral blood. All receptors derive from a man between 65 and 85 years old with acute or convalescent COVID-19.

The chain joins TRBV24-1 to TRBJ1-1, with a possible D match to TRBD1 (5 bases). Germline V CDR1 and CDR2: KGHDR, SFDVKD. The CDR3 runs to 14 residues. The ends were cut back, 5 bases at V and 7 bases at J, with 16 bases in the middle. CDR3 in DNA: TGTGCCACCAGTGGCCAGGGCGGAAATAGTGAAGCTTTCTTT. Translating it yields CATSGQGGNSEAFF.

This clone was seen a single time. The CDR3 coding sequence is TGCGCCAGCAGCAAACTAGCGGGGGGCCCGAACACCGGGGAGCTGTTTTTT. Translated: CASSKLAGGPNTGELFF. The chain combines TRBV10-1 with TRBJ2-2, with 12 bases fitting TRBD2. This CDR3 has 17 amino acids. The germline gives CDR1 WNHNN, CDR2 SYGVQD (reference sequence). The V and J ends lost 6 bases and 0 bases, in that order; junction bases with no gene match: 5.

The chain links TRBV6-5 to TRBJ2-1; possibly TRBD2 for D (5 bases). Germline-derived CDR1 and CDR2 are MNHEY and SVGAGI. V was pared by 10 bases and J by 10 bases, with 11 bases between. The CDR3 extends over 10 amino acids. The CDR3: CATGSLEQFF. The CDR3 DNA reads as TGTGCCACGGGAAGTTTGGAGCAGTTCTTC.

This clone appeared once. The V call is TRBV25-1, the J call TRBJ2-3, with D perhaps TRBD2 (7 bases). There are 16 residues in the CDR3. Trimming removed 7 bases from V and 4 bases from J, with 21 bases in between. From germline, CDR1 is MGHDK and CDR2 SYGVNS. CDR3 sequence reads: CASTSRGGYPSDTQYF. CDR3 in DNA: TGTGCCAGCACCTCGAGGGGGGGCTACCCCTCAGATACGCAGTATTTT.

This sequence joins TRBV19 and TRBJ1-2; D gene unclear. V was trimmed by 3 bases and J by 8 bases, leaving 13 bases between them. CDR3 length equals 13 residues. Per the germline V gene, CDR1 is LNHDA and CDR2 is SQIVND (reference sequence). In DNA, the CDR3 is TGTGCCAGTAGTATCTTTGGTGGAGACGGCTACACCTTC. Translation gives CASSIFGGDGYTF.